The 16 T cell receptor beta chains given below trace back to one sample, sequenced in a study of blood T cells in healthy people across ages. A sample-barcoded 5' primer and a J-beta primer mix were used in a second PCR of roughly 6 to 11 cycles. TCRdb re-analysed the 5' RACE reads in MiXCR, keeping a single row per CDR3 protein. The table includes about 680,000 distinct CDR3 sequences, over 45% detected once. Sequencing was done on a sample of blood. These receptors were taken from a woman aged 55-70 years in good health.

This chain's CDR3 is CASILGLARRNEQFF. Here the CDR3 DNA reads TGTGCCAGCATACTCGGACTAGCGCGGCGGAATGAGCAGTTCTTC. This chain connects TRBV12-3 or TRBV12-4 to TRBJ2-1, with 9 nucleotides matching TRBD2. Trimming removed 7 bases from V and 7 bases from J; junction bases left unmatched: 11. This CDR3 spans 15 amino acids.

In this sample, this clonotype turned up a few times. The chain employs TRBV15 and TRBJ2-7; either TRBD1 or TRBD2 may fit D (6 bases each). The germline V and J ends were trimmed by 3 bases and 4 bases, with 16 bases remaining between them. The germline V gene encodes CDR1 LNHNV and CDR2 YYDKDF (reference sequence). The CDR3 totals 15 residues. The chain's CDR3 is CATSSPGRRGYEQYF. The CDR3 DNA sequence: TGTGCCACCAGCAGTCCAGGACGGAGGGGGTACGAGCAGTACTTC.

The chain joins TRBV7-2 to TRBJ2-7; D perhaps matches TRBD1 (6 bases). CDR1 SGHTA and CDR2 FQGNSA come from the germline V gene. CDR3 length: 13 residues. V dropped 5 bases and J dropped 7 bases, with 15 bases sitting between them. In DNA, the CDR3 is TGTGCCAGCAGCATTTACCGACAGGAGGAGCAGTACTTC. This gives the protein CASSIYRQEEQYF.

This clonotype was detected ten times or more. This rearrangement joins TRBV10-3 to TRBJ1-5; tentative D call: TRBD1 (6 bases). Germline values: CDR1 ENHRY, CDR2 SYGVKD. CDR3 length equals 14 residues. Trimming cost V 4 bases and J 7 bases, with 14 bases left between them. CDR3 amino acids: CAISGPGEGQPQHF. The CDR3, as DNA: TGTGCCATCAGTGGTCCAGGGGAGGGCCAGCCCCAGCATTTT.

This chain links TRBV10-3 with TRBJ1-4; D is perhaps TRBD1 (5 bases). Trimming stripped 5 bases from V and 0 bases from J, with 19 bases between. This CDR3 is 18 amino acids long. Germline CDR1 and CDR2: ENHRY and SYGVKD. The CDR3 protein is CAISPTGDSKATNEKLFF. The CDR3, as DNA: TGTGCCATCAGTCCGACGGGGGACTCCAAAGCAACTAATGAAAAACTGTTTTTT.

The chain recombines TRBV7-2 with TRBJ2-7, with TRBD2 matching over 12 bases. The CDR3 covers 16 residues. Germline CDR1 and CDR2: SGHTA and FQGNSA. The junction had 11 bases not matched to a gene; V was cut back by 5 bases and J by 6 bases. The CDR3 DNA reads TGTGCCAGCAGCCCAGCCCTAGCGGGAGGGGCTGGCGAGCAGTACTTC. Translation gives CASSPALAGGAGEQYF.

This clonotype has just a few counts. The chain joins TRBV7-2 to TRBJ2-3, with 7 bases that match TRBD2. This CDR3 is built from 15 residues. V shed 7 bases, J shed 1 base, and the junction held 8 bases outside the gene matches. Looked up from germline, CDR1 is SGHTA and CDR2 is FQGNSA. CDR3 DNA: TGTGCCAGCATCCCTAGCGGAGCCCGCACAGATACGCAGTATTTT. Amino acids: CASIPSGARTDTQYF.

The chain employs TRBV6-2 or TRBV6-3 and TRBJ2-1, with TRBD2 as a possible D gene (6 bases). The germline V gene encodes CDR1 MNHEY and CDR2 SVGEGT. This CDR3 has 13 residues. Trimming removed 4 bases at V and 6 bases at J, with 10 bases between. In DNA, the CDR3 is TGTGCCAGCAGTTCGGCGGGACCCAATGAGCAGTTCTTC. Residues: CASSSAGPNEQFF.

The J gene is TRBJ2-5, the V gene TRBV28; D is perhaps TRBD1 or TRBD2 (6 bases each). CDR3 length: 14 residues. V lost 6 bases to trimming and J lost 7 bases, with 18 bases between them. Germline loops: CDR1 MDHEN, CDR2 SYDVKM. The CDR3 coding sequence is TGTGCCAGCAGACTAGCCGGGACAACTGGGACCCAGTACTTC. It encodes CASRLAGTTGTQYF.

With regard to this clonotype: A much bigger clone sits one base away, suggesting this may be a read error. The chain recombines TRBV29-1 with TRBJ1-2; 9 nucleotides line up with TRBD1. The CDR3 consists of 12 residues. Germline V gene lookup returns CDR1 SQVTM and CDR2 ANQGSEA. J lost 6 bases, V lost 7 bases, and 6 bases had no gene match. CDR3 amino acids: CSGGQGRDGYTF. CDR3 DNA: TGCAGCGGTGGACAGGGGAGGGATGGCTACACCTTC.

The chain joins TRBV20-1 to TRBJ2-5, with D perhaps assigned TRBD1 or TRBD2 (5 bases each). CDR1 is DFQATT and CDR2 is SNEGSKA in the germline V gene (reference sequence). V was shortened by 5 bases and J by 1 base, with 17 bases between the two germline ends. CDR3 size: 15 residues. CDR3 amino acids: CSASDSARGQETQYF. The CDR3 bases are TGCAGTGCTTCCGATTCGGCGAGGGGCCAAGAGACCCAGTACTTC.

This clonotype has a handful of counts. The V and J genes are TRBV2 and TRBJ1-2; weak D call: TRBD1 (5 bases). CDR3 length equals 13 residues. V shed 5 bases and J shed 4 bases, with 11 bases lying between them. CDR1 and CDR2 (germline): SNHLY, FYNNEI. The CDR3 is CASSTQGAYGYTF. In DNA form, the CDR3 reads TGTGCCAGCAGTACCCAGGGTGCCTATGGCTACACCTTC.

This CDR3 reads CASSRSGPVGDTQYF. In DNA form, the CDR3 reads TGTGCCAGCAGCAGATCGGGACCGGTTGGGGATACGCAGTATTTT. The chain uses TRBV3-1 and TRBJ2-3; possibly TRBD1 or TRBD2 for D (5 bases each). This CDR3 is 15 amino acids long. Germline CDR1 LGHDT, CDR2 YNNKEL (reference sequence). V was pared by 5 bases and J by 6 bases, with 18 bases between.

This clonotype was found a few times. The chain recombines TRBV5-1 with TRBJ2-7; 8 nucleotides align to TRBD1. J lost 0 bases, V lost 0 bases, and 2 bases had no gene match. This CDR3 comprises 15 residues. From germline, CDR1 is SGHRS and CDR2 YFSETQ. The CDR3, as DNA: TGCGCCAGCAGCTTGGAGGACAGGGCCTCCTACGAGCAGTACTTC. Its translation is CASSLEDRASYEQYF.

The chain has TRBV28 and TRBJ2-7; D may correspond to TRBD1 or TRBD2 (5 bases each). The ends were cut back, 1 base at V and 3 bases at J, with 10 bases in the middle. The germline CDR1 and CDR2 sequences are MDHEN and SYDVKM. This CDR3 has 14 residues. Here the CDR3 reads CASSLFGGYYEQYF. CDR3 DNA sequence: TGTGCCAGCAGTTTATTTGGGGGATACTACGAGCAGTACTTC.

A single count supports this clonotype. The chain carries TRBV7-9 and TRBJ2-5, with 10 nucleotides matching TRBD1. Germline V gene sequence: CDR1 SEHNR, CDR2 FQNEAQ (reference sequence). This CDR3 contains 11 residues. The CDR3 spells CGTGGQETQYF. CDR3 DNA: TGTGGGACAGGGGGCCAAGAGACCCAGTACTTC.